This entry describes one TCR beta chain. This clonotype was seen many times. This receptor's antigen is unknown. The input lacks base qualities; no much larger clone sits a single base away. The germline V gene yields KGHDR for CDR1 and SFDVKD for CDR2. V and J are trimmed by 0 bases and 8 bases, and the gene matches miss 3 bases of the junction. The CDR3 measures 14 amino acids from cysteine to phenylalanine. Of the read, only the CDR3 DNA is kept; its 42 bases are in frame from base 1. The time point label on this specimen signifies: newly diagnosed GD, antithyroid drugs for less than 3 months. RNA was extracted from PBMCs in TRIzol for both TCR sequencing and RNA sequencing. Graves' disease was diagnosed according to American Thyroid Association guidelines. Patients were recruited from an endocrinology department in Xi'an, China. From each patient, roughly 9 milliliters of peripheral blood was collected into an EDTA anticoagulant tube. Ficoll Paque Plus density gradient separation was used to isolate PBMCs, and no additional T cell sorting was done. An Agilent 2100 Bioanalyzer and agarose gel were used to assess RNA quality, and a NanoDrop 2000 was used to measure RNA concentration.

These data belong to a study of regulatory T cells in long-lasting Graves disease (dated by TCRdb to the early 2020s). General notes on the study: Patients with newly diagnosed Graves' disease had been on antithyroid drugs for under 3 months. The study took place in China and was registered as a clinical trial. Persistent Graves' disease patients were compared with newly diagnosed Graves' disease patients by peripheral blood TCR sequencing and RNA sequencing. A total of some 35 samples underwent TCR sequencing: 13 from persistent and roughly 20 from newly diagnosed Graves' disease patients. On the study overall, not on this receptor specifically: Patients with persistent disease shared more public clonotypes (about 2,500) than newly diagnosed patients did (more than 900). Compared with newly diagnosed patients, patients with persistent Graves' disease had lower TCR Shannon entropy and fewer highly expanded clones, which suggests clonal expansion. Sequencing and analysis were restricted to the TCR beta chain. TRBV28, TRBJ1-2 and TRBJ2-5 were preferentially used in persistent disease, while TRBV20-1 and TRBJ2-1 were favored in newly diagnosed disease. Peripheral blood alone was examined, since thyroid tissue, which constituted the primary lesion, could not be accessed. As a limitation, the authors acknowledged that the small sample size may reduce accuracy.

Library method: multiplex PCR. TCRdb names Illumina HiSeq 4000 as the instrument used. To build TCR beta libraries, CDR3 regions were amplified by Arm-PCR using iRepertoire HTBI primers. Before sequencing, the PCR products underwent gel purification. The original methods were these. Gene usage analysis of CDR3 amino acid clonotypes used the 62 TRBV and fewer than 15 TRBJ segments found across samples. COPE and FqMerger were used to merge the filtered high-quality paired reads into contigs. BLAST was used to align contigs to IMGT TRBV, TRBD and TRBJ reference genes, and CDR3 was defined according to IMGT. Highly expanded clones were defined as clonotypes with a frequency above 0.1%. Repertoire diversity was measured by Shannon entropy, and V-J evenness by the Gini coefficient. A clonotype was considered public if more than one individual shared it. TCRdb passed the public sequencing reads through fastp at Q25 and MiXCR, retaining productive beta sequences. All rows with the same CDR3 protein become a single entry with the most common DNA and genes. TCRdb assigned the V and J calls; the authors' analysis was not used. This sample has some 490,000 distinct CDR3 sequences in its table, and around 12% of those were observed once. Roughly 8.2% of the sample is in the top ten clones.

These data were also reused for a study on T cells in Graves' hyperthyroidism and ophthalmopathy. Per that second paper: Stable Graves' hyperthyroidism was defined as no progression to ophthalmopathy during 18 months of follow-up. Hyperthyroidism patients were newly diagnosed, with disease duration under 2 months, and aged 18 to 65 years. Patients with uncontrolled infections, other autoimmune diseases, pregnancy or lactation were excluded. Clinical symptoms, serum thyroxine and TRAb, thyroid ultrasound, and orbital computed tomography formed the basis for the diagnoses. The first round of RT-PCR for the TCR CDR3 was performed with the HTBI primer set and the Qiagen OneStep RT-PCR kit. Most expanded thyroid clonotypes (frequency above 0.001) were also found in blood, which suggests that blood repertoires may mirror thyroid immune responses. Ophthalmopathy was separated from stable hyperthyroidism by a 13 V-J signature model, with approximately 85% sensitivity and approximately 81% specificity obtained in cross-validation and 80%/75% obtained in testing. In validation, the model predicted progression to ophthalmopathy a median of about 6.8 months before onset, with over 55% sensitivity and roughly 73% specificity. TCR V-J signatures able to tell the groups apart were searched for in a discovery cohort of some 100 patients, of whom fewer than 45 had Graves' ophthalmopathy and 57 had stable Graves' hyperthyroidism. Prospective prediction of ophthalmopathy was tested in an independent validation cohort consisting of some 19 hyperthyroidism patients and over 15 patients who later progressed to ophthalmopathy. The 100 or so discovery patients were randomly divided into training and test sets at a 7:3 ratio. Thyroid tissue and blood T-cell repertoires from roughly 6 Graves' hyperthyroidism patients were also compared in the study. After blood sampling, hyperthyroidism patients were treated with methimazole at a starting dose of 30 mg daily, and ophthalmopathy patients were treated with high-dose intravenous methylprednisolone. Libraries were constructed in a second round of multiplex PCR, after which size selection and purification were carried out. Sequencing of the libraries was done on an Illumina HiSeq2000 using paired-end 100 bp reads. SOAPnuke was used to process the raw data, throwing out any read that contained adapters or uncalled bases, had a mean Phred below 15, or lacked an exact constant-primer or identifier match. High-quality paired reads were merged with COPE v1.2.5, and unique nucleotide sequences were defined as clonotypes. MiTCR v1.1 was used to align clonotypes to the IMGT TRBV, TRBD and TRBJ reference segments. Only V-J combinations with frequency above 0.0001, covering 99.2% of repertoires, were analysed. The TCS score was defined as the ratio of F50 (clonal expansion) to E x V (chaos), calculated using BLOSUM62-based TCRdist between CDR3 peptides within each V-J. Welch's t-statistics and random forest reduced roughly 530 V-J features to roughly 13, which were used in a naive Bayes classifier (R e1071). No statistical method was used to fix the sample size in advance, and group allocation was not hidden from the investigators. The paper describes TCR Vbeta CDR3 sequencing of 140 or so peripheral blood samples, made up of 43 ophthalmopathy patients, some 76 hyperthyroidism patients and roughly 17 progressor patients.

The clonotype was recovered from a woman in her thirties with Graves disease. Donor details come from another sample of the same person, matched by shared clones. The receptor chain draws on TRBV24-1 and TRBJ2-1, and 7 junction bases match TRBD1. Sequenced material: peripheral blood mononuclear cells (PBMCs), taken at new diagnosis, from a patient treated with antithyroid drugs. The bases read TGTGCCACCAGTGATTTGGGGACAGTAGATGAGCAGTTCTTC. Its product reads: CATSDLGTVDEQFF.